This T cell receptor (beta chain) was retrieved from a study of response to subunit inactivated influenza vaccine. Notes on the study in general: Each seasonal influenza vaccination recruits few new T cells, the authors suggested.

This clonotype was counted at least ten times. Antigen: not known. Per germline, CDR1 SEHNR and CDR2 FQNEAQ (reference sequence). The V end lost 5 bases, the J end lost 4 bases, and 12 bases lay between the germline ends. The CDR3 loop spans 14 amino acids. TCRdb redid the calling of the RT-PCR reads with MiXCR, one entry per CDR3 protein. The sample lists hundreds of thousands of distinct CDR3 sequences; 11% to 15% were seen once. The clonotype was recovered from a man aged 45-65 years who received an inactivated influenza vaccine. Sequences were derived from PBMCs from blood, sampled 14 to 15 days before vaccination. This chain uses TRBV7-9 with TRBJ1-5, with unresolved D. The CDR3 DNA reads TGTGCCAGCAGCACCGAGGACGGGAATCAGCCCCAGCATTTT. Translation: CASSTEDGNQPQHF.